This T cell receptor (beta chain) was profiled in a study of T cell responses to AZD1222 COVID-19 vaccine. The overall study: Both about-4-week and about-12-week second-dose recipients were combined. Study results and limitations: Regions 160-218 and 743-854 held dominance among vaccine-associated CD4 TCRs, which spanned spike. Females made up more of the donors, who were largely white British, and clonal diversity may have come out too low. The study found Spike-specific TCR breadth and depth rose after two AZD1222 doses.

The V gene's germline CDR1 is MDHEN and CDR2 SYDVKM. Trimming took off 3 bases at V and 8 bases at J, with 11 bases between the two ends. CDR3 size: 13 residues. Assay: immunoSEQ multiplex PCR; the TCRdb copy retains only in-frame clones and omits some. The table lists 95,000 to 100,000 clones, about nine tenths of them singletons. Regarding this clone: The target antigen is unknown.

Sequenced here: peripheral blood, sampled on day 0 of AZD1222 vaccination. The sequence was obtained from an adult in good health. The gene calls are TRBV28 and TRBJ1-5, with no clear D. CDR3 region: CASSFVWEEPQHF. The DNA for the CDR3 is TGTGCCAGCAGTTTTGTCTGGGAAGAGCCCCAGCATTTT.